This T cell receptor beta chain was identified in a study of regulatory T cells. Study-level points and caveats: Patient repertoires had restricted TRB V-J pairs and skewed V and J usage, most in Tregs. In CD3G-deficient patients, conventional CD4+ T cells were enriched for hydrophobic CDR3 residues at positions 6 and 7.

Primers: 52 TRBV forward and 13 TRBJ reverse. Sequenced by immunoSEQ multiplex PCR; TCRdb stores in-frame clones only, minus some. Of 25,000 to 30,000 clones listed, roughly 92% were seen once; the top ten hold under 2%. Patients aged 2 to 39 years had fewer naive T cells. CD4+ T cells were divided by sorting: CD25-high CD127-low Tregs, CD25-low CD127-high conventional cells. Concerning this clone: What it binds is not known.

The sequence was obtained from a person aged 18-35 years with CD3G deficiency. Sequenced material: conventional CD4+ T cells sorted from blood.

CDR3 sequence (DNA): TGTGCCAGCAGCTTAGTCGGGGTCATCCTCTCTGGGGCCAACGTCCTGACTTTC. The encoded protein is CASSLVGVILSGANVLTF. The J gene is TRBJ2-6, the V gene TRBV7-2, with D possibly matching TRBD2 (5 bases). Trimming took off 1 base at V and 0 bases at J, with 13 bases between the two ends. Germline V CDR1 and CDR2: SGHTA, FQGNSA. This CDR3 is built from 18 residues.